Each of the 17 T cell receptor beta chains below was sequenced from the same sample in a study of cytomegalovirus exposure and HLA in healthy donors. The PCR employed 60 Vbeta primers together with 13 Jbeta primers. Data came from immunoSEQ multiplex PCR; TCRdb stores just in-frame clones and leaves some out. The data show 150,000 or so clones, 75% seen once. Sequencing used PBMCs. The receptors derive from a man under 40 in good health and CMV-seronegative.

This chain connects TRBV6-1 to TRBJ1-6; D remains unclear. There are 15 residues in the CDR3. Trimming cost V 4 bases and J 0 bases, with 7 bases left between them. The germline gives CDR1 MNHNS, CDR2 SASEGT. The CDR3 DNA reads as TGTGCCAGCAGTGGATCCTACTCCTATAATTCACCCCTCCACTTT. Protein: CASSGSYSYNSPLHF.

V usage is TRBV7-9 and J usage is TRBJ1-3; TRBD1 matches at 7 bases. V shed 3 bases, J shed 9 bases, and the junction held 11 bases outside the gene matches. CDR1 is SEHNR and CDR2 is FQNEAQ in the germline V gene (reference sequence). The length of the CDR3 is 15 residues. The CDR3 loop is CASSLSGDSFSTIYF. The CDR3 DNA reads as TGTGCCAGCAGCTTGTCAGGGGACAGTTTTTCCACCATATATTTT.

This clone was detected a few times. The genes are TRBV2 and TRBJ1-2, with 7 bases lining up with TRBD1. V was clipped by 3 bases and J by 8 bases; unmatched bases: 9. The CDR3 extends over 14 amino acids. Per germline, CDR1 SNHLY and CDR2 FYNNEI. The CDR3 coding sequence is TGTGCCAGCAGTGATGTCGGACAGGCAGGAGGCTACACCTTC. Its translation is CASSDVGQAGGYTF.

This clone was seen only once. The chain carries TRBV7-2 and TRBJ2-3; no clear D gene. Germline loops: CDR1 SGHTA, CDR2 FQGNSA. V dropped 4 bases and J dropped 2 bases, with 7 bases sitting between them. The CDR3 loop spans 13 amino acids. As DNA, the CDR3 is TGTGCCAGCAGCTCCTATTACACAGATACGCAGTATTTT. This translates into CASSSYYTDTQYF.

The chain carries TRBV7-3 and TRBJ1-6; D is possibly TRBD1 (6 bases). The germline V and J ends were trimmed by 5 bases and 9 bases, with 11 bases remaining between them. CDR1 is SGHTA and CDR2 is FQGTGA in the germline V gene. This CDR3 is built from 13 residues. This CDR3 is CASSLDSFSPLHF. The CDR3, as DNA: TGTGCCAGCAGCCTGGACAGTTTTTCACCCCTCCACTTT.

This chain links TRBV10-3 with TRBJ2-1, with TRBD2 as a possible D gene (6 bases). Germline CDR1 ENHRY, CDR2 SYGVKD. V was pared by 10 bases and J by 0 bases, with 13 bases between. This CDR3 contains 14 residues. The CDR3 DNA reads as TGTGCCACCAACCGGGGGAGCTCCTACAATGAGCAGTTCTTC. It yields the protein CATNRGSSYNEQFF.

This clone has a handful of counts. This chain joins TRBV28 and TRBJ1-6, with 11 bases matching TRBD1. Germline CDR1 reads MDHEN; CDR2 reads SYDVKM. This CDR3 has 16 amino acids. The ends lost 7 bases at V and 3 bases at J; junction bases unmatched: 5. DNA for the CDR3: TGTGCCAGCACCCGGACAGGGGGCCACTATAATTCACCCCTCCACTTT. It is translated as CASTRTGGHYNSPLHF.

V usage is TRBV6-5 and J usage is TRBJ1-6; D is undetermined. This CDR3 region has 16 residues. V was shortened by 0 bases and J by 4 bases, with 10 bases between the two germline ends. Looked up from germline, CDR1 is MNHEY and CDR2 is SVGAGI. For the CDR3, the DNA is TGTGCCAGCAGTTACTCCGCGGCCACATATAATTCACCCCTCCACTTT. It specifies CASSYSAATYNSPLHF.

This chain joins TRBV28 and TRBJ1-5; D ambiguous. CDR1 is MDHEN and CDR2 is SYDVKM in the germline V gene. Trimming pared 6 bases from V and 0 bases from J, leaving 12 bases between. CDR3 length: 15 residues. This CDR3 reads CASSSPGYSNQPQHF. CDR3 sequence (DNA): TGTGCCAGCAGCTCCCCGGGGTATAGCAATCAGCCCCAGCATTTT.

The chain joins TRBV5-1 to TRBJ2-7, with a weak D call TRBD1 (6 bases). The ends were cut back, 2 bases at V and 2 bases at J, with 8 bases in the middle. Germline V gives CDR1 SGHRS, CDR2 YFSETQ. The CDR3 totals 13 residues. DNA of the CDR3: TGCGCCAGCAGCTTCTCAGGGGCCTACGAGCAGTACTTC. Its translation: CASSFSGAYEQYF.

The V call is TRBV6-4, the J call TRBJ2-7, with D perhaps TRBD2 (6 bases). Trimming shortened V by 11 bases and J by 7 bases, and 12 bases separated the two germline ends. The CDR3 runs 10 residues. Per the germline V gene, CDR1 is MRHNA and CDR2 is SNTAGT. DNA of the CDR3: TGTGCCGGCTACCGGGGGGAGCAGTACTTC. As protein: CAGYRGEQYF.

In its sample, this clone was seen a few times. CDR3 loop: CASSLDGQGTYEQYF. Here the CDR3 DNA reads TGCGCCAGCAGCTTGGATGGGCAGGGGACCTACGAGCAGTACTTC. V is TRBV5-1 and J is TRBJ2-7, with a weak D call TRBD1 (6 bases). Germline V lookup: CDR1 SGHRS, CDR2 YFSETQ. With 0 bases removed from V and 2 bases from J, the gap between germline ends came to 12 bases. There are 15 residues in the CDR3.

The table lists this clone with a count of one. The rearrangement joins TRBV19 to TRBJ1-5; 10 bases are shared with TRBD1. V lost 8 bases, J lost 0 bases, and 7 bases stayed unmatched. CDR3 size: 16 residues. CDR1 is LNHDA, CDR2 SQIVND, per germline (reference sequence). The CDR3 protein is CASGDRGLASNQPQHF. The CDR3 DNA reads as TGTGCCAGTGGGGACAGGGGCCTCGCTAGCAATCAGCCCCAGCATTTT.

The chain employs TRBV5-1 and TRBJ2-5, with a possible D match to TRBD1 (6 bases). The CDR3 covers 14 residues. Trimming stripped 0 bases from V and 3 bases from J, with 9 bases between. Germline lookup yields CDR1 SGHRS and CDR2 YFSETQ. This CDR3 reads CASSLGGGKETQYF. The DNA for the CDR3 is TGCGCCAGCAGCTTGGGAGGGGGTAAAGAGACCCAGTACTTC.

This clone was observed a handful of times. The genes are TRBV29-1 and TRBJ2-3; maybe TRBD1 (6 bases). CDR3 length equals 15 residues. Germline-derived CDR1 and CDR2 are SQVTM and ANQGSEA. Deletions cut 7 bases from V and 0 bases from J, with 17 bases between. The CDR3 reads CSAAGPGQSTDTQYF. The CDR3 DNA sequence: TGCAGCGCCGCTGGTCCGGGACAAAGCACAGATACGCAGTATTTT.

The V gene is TRBV19, the J gene TRBJ1-1; 7 nucleotides agree with TRBD1. The germline gives CDR1 LNHDA, CDR2 SQIVND (reference sequence). The CDR3 consists of 13 residues. V dropped 7 bases and J dropped 7; count of bases not matched to a gene: 9. CDR3 in DNA: TGTGCCAGTACTCCGACAGGGCGGGGTGAAGCTTTCTTT. It specifies CASTPTGRGEAFF.

To note about this clone: Other DNA variants within this sample encode the same CDR3. The rearrangement uses TRBV5-1 and TRBJ1-3; 8 bases fit TRBD1. V dropped 7 bases and J dropped 3; count of bases not matched to a gene: 6. The CDR3 runs to 14 residues. Per the germline V gene, CDR1 is SGHRS and CDR2 is YFSETQ. DNA of the CDR3: TGCGCCAGCGCCCCGACAGGGGTTGGAAACACCATATATTTT. Translated, it gives CASAPTGVGNTIYF.